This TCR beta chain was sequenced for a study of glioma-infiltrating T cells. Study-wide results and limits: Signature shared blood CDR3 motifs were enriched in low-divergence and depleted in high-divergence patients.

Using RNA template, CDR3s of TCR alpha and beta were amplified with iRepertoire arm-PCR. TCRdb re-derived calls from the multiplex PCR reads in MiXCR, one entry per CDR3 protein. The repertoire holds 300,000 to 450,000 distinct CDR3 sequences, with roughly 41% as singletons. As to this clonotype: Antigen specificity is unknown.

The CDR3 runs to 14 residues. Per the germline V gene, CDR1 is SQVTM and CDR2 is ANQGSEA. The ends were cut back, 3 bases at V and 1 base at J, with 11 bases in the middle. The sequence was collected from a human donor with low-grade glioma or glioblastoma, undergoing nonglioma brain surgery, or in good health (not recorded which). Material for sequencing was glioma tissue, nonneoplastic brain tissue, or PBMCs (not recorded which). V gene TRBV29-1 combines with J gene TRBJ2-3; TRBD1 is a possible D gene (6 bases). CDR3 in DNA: TGCAGCGTTGACTGGTCAGGGGGCACAGATACGCAGTATTTT. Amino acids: CSVDWSGGTDTQYF.